This entry lists 11 T cell receptor beta chains sequenced from one sample in a study of technical replicates of blood from a handful of donors (dated by TCRdb to the late 2010s). Library generation was performed with the immunoSEQ multiplex PCR assay. Sourced from immuneACCESS, this table was stored by TCRdb with only in-frame sequences that have V and J called. A share of the clones is absent; for the studies checked, an unresolved V gene accounts for under half, and the remainder has no known explanation. Present in this sample are around 83,000 clones, 85% to 95% of which were seen just once. 0.3% to 0.45% of the sample goes to the ten largest clones. The sequencing sample was made of T cells isolated from PBMCs. These receptors all stem from a human donor in good health.

The genes are TRBV5-6 and TRBJ2-7; D remains ambiguous. The germline V gene encodes CDR1 SGHDT and CDR2 YYEEEE. CDR3 length: 11 residues. The V and J ends lost 4 bases and 2 bases respectively, with 4 bases between them. In DNA form, the CDR3 reads TGTGCCAGCAGCGGAGCCTACGAGCAGTACTTC. Translated, it gives CASSGAYEQYF.

The chain is built from TRBV10-3 and TRBJ2-1; TRBD2 agrees at 10 bases. Germline V lookup: CDR1 ENHRY, CDR2 SYGVKD. This CDR3 has 18 residues. Losses at the gene ends were 5 bases for V and 0 bases for J; bases not matched to a gene: 10. CDR3 in DNA: TGTGCCATCAGTAACCCCTCAGCGGGAGGGCCCTCCTACAATGAGCAGTTCTTC. This codes for CAISNPSAGGPSYNEQFF.

The DNA for the CDR3 is TGTGCCAGCAGCGTTGGGACTAGCGGGATGGGCAATGAGCAGTTCTTC. This encodes CASSVGTSGMGNEQFF. The gene calls are TRBV7-6 and TRBJ2-1; 13 bases are a match to TRBD2. Per germline, CDR1 SGHVS and CDR2 FNYEAQ. CDR3 length: 16 residues. J lost 6 bases, V lost 5 bases, and 7 bases had no gene match.

The rearrangement uses TRBV28 and TRBJ2-1; TRBD2 is a possible D gene (6 bases). The CDR3 covers 15 residues. From germline, CDR1 is MDHEN and CDR2 SYDVKM. V was trimmed by 3 bases and J by 6 bases, leaving 15 bases between them. CDR3 loop: CASSFSGDPGNEQFF. CDR3 nucleotides: TGTGCCAGCAGTTTTTCGGGGGACCCGGGCAATGAGCAGTTCTTC.

V usage is TRBV7-3 and J usage is TRBJ2-1; D perhaps matches TRBD2 (5 bases). Germline assignment: CDR1 SGHTA and CDR2 FQGTGA. Deletions cut 5 bases from V and 7 bases from J, with 18 bases between. This CDR3 is built from 15 residues. The CDR3 is CASSLTLESRNEQFF. The CDR3 bases are TGTGCCAGCAGCCTTACACTAGAGTCAAGAAATGAGCAGTTCTTC. Full variable domain (remainder filled in from reference TRBV7-3 and TRBJ2-1): GAGVSQTPSNKVTEKGKYVELRCDPISGHTALYWYRQSLGQGPEFLIYFQGTGAADDSGLPNDRFFAVRPEGSVSTLKIQRTERGDSAVYLCASSLTLESRNEQFFGPGTRLTVL.

CDR3 nucleotide sequence: TGTGCCAGCAGCACTAAACCCCCTCCAGACAGGGGGCATAACTATGGCTACACCTTC. Amino acids: CASSTKPPPDRGHNYGYTF. The gene calls are TRBV21-1 and TRBJ1-2; the table gives TRBD1 as D, unverified against the DNA. TRBV21-1 is an annotated pseudogene. CDR3 length equals 19 residues.

The chain uses TRBV5-1 and TRBJ1-2; 7 bases map to TRBD1. Germline CDR1 is SGHRS and CDR2 is YFSETQ. This CDR3 is 15 amino acids long. V was pared by 5 bases and J by 2 bases, with 9 bases of the junction left unmatched. The CDR3 nucleotides read TGCGCCAGCAGTCGCCAGGGGGGAAGCAACTATGGCTACACCTTC. As protein: CASSRQGGSNYGYTF.

This chain uses TRBV10-3 with TRBJ2-7; 10 nucleotides agree with TRBD1. The germline V gene encodes CDR1 ENHRY and CDR2 SYGVKD. Trimming at V came to 4 bases and at J to 4 bases, leaving 7 bases not matched to a gene. CDR3 size: 15 residues. CDR3 nucleotide sequence: TGTGCCATCAGTGGCTCCGGGACAGGGGAATACGAGCAGTACTTC. Protein product: CAISGSGTGEYEQYF.

The chain links TRBV27 to TRBJ2-1; 8 nucleotides line up with TRBD2. The CDR3 runs 17 residues. From germline, CDR1 is MNHEY and CDR2 SMNVEV (reference sequence). V gave up 7 bases and J gave up 8 bases; unmatched junction bases: 19. The CDR3 DNA reads as TGTGCCAGCACCACGCTAAAGGGACTAGTGCCTCCCCATGAGCAGTTCTTC. It is translated as CASTTLKGLVPPHEQFF.

The chain employs TRBV7-9 and TRBJ2-2; 9 bases map to TRBD2. V lost 1 base, J lost 2 bases, and 8 bases stayed unmatched. The CDR3 has 18 residues. CDR1 is SEHNR and CDR2 is FQNEAQ in the germline V gene (reference sequence). CDR3 in DNA: TGTGCCAGCAGCTTAGTGGAGCTAGCGGGACTTAACACCGGGGAGCTGTTTTTT. This gives the protein CASSLVELAGLNTGELFF.

This chain connects TRBV7-6 to TRBJ2-3, with 7 bases identical to TRBD2. Germline V gene lookup returns CDR1 SGHVS and CDR2 FNYEAQ. The V segment lost 4 bases and the J segment 5 bases; nucleotides outside the gene matches: 9. CDR3 length: 15 residues. CDR3 DNA sequence: TGTGCCAGCAGCTCCTCGCCGGGGGGAAAAGATACGCAGTATTTT. Translated: CASSSSPGGKDTQYF.